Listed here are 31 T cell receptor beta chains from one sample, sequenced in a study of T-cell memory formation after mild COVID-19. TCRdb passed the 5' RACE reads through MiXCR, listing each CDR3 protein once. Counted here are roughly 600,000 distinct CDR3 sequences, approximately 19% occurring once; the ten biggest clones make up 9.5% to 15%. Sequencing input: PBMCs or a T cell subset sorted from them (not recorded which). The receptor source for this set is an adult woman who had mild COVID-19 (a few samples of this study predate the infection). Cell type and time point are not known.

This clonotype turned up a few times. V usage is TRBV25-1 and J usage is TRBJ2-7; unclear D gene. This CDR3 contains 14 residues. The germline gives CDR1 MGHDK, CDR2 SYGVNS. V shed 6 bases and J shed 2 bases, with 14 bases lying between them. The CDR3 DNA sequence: TGTGCCAGCAGAGGCAACCACCCACCCTACGAGCAGTACTTC. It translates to CASRGNHPPYEQYF.

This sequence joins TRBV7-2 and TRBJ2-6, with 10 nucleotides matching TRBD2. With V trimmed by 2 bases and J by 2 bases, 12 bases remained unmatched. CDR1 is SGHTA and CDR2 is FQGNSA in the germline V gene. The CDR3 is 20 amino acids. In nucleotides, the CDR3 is TGTGCCAGCAGCTTAATGGCGGTGGGGCTAGCGGGAGCTGGGGCCAACGTCCTGACTTTC. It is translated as CASSLMAVGLAGAGANVLTF.

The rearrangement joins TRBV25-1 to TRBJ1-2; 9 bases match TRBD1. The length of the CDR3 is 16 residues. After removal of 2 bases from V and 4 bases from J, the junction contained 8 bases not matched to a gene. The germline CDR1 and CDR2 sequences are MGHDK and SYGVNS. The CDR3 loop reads CASSERGTGTLYGYTF. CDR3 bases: TGTGCCAGCAGTGAACGCGGGACAGGGACTCTCTATGGCTACACCTTC.

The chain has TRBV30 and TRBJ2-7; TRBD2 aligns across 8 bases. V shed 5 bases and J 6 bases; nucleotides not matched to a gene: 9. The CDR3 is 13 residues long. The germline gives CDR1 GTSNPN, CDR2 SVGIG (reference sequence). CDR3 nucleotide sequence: TGTGCCTGGGGTCAAGGGCTAGCGGGCGAGCAGTACTTC. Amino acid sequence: CAWGQGLAGEQYF.

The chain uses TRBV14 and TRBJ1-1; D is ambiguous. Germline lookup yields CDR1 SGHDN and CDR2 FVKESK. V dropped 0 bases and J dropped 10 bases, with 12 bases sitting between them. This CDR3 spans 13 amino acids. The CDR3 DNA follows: TGTGCCAGCAGCCAAGACCTACCCACGAGAGCTTTCTTT. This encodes CASSQDLPTRAFF.

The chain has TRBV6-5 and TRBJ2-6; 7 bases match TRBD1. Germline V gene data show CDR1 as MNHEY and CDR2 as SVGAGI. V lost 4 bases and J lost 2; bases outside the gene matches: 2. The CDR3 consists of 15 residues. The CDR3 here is CASSFQGAGANVLTF. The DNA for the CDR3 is TGTGCCAGCAGTTTCCAGGGGGCTGGGGCCAACGTCCTGACTTTC.

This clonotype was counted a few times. The CDR3 here is CASSQNFGSYSPLHF. The CDR3 DNA reads TGTGCCAGCAGCCAGAATTTCGGGTCCTATTCACCCCTCCACTTT. The V and J genes are TRBV4-2 and TRBJ1-6; D remains ambiguous. The CDR3 loop spans 15 amino acids. Per the germline V gene, CDR1 is LGHNA and CDR2 is YNFKEQ. Trimming took off 3 bases at V and 8 bases at J, with 14 bases between the two ends.

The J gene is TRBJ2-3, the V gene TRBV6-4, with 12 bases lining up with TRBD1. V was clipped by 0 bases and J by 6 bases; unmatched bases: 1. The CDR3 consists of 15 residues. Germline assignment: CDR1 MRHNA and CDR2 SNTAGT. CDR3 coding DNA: TGTGCCAGCAGTGACTCCGGGACAGGGGGCGATACGCAGTATTTT. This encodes CASSDSGTGGDTQYF.

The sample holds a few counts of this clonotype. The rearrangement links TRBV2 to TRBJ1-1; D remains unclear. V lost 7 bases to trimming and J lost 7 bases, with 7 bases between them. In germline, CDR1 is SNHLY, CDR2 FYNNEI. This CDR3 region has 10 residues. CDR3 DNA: TGTGCCAGCAAGGAGGGTGAAGCTTTCTTT. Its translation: CASKEGEAFF.

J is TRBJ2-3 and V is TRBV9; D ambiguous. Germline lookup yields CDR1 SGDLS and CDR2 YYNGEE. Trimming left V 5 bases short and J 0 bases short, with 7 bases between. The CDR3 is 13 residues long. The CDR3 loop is CASRDGSTDTQYF. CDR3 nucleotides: TGTGCCAGCAGGGACGGGAGCACAGATACGCAGTATTTT.

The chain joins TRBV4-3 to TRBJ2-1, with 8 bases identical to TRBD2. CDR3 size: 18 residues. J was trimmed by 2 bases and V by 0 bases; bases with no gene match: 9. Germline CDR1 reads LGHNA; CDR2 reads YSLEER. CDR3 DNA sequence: TGCGCCAGCAGCCAAGATTTTCGAGCGGGAGTGACCTACAATGAGCAGTTCTTC. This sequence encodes CASSQDFRAGVTYNEQFF.

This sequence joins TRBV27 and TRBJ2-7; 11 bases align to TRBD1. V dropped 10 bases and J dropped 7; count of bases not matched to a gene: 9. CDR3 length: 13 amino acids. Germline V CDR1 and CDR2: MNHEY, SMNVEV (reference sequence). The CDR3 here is CATIGQGASEQYF. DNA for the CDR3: TGTGCCACTATCGGACAGGGGGCCAGTGAGCAGTACTTC.

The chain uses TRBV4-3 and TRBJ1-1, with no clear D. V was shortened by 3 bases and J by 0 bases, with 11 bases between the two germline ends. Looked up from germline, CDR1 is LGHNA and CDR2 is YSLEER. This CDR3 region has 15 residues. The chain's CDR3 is CASSHLGRMNTEAFF. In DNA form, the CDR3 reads TGCGCCAGCAGCCACCTCGGACGGATGAACACTGAAGCTTTCTTT.

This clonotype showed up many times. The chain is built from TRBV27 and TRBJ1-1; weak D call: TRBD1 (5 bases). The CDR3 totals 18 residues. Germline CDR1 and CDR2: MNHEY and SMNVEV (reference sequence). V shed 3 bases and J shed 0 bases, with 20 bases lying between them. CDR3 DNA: TGTGCCAGCAGTTTCACCGGGGGGAGCCTTATTATGAACACTGAAGCTTTCTTT. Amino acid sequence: CASSFTGGSLIMNTEAFF.

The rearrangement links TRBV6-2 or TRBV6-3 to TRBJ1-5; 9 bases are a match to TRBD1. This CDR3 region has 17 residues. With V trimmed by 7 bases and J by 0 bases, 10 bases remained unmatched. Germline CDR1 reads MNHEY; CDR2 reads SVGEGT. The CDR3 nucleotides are TGTGCCAGCACACCGGGACAGGGACATTATAGCAATCAGCCCCAGCATTTT. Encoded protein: CASTPGQGHYSNQPQHF.

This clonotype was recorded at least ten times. CDR3 DNA: TGTGCCAGCAGCTTACCGCCAGGCGCTACCCCCTACAATGAGCAGTTCTTC. Translated: CASSLPPGATPYNEQFF. This chain uses TRBV7-9 with TRBJ2-1; D remains ambiguous. There are 17 residues in the CDR3. V shed 2 bases and J shed 2 bases, with 16 bases lying between them. Looked up from germline, CDR1 is SEHNR and CDR2 is FQNEAQ (reference sequence).

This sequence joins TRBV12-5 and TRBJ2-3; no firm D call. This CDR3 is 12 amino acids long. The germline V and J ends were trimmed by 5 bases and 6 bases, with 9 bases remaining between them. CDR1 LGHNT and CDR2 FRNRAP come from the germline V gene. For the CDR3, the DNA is TGTGCTAGTGGTCTTCGTTCGGATACGCAGTATTTT. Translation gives CASGLRSDTQYF.

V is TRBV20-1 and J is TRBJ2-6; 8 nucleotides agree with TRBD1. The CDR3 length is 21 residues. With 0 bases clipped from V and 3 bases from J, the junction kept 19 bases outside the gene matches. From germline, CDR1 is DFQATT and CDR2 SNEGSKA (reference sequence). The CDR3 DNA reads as TGCAGTGCTAGAGAGGCAATTGGTGGCAGGGGGCAGTTTCTTGGGGCCAACGTCCTGACTTTC. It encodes CSAREAIGGRGQFLGANVLTF.

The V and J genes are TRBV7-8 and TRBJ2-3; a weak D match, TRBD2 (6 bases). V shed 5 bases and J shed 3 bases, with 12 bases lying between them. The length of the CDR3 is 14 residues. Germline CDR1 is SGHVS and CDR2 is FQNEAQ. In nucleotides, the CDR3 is TGTGCCAGCAGCCTAGGGGACTTGACAGATACGCAGTATTTT. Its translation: CASSLGDLTDTQYF.

The CDR3 is CASSVGPGLAGGGTDTQYF. CDR3 bases: TGTGCCAGCAGCGTAGGGCCCGGACTAGCGGGGGGAGGCACAGATACGCAGTATTTT. The chain combines TRBV9 with TRBJ2-3, with 14 bases that match TRBD2. With 0 bases clipped from V and 1 base from J, the junction kept 7 bases outside the gene matches. Germline lookup yields CDR1 SGDLS and CDR2 YYNGEE. The CDR3 contains 19 residues.

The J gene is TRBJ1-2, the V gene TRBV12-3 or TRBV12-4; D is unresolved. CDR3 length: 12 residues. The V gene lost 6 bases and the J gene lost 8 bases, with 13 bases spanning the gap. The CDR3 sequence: CASSDEPWGYTF. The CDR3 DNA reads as TGTGCCAGCAGCGATGAACCCTGGGGCTACACCTTC.

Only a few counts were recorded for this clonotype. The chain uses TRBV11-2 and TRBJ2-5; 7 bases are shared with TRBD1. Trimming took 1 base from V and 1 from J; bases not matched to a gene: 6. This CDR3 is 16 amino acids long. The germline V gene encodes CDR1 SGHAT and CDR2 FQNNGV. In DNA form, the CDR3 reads TGTGCCAGCAGCTTAGTAGGGGACAGACCCCAAGAGACCCAGTACTTC. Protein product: CASSLVGDRPQETQYF.

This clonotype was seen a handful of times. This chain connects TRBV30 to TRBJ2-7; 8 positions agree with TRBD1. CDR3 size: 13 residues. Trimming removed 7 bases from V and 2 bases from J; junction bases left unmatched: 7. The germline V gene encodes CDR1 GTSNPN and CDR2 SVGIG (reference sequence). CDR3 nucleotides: TGTGCCTCCGACAGGGGATACACCTACGAGCAGTACTTC. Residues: CASDRGYTYEQYF.

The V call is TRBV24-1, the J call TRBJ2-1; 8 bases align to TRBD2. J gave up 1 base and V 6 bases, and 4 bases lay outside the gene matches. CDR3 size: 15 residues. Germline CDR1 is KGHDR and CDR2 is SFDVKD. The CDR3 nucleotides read TGTGCCACCAGTACCGGGACTAGGTCCTACAATGAGCAGTTCTTC. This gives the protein CATSTGTRSYNEQFF.

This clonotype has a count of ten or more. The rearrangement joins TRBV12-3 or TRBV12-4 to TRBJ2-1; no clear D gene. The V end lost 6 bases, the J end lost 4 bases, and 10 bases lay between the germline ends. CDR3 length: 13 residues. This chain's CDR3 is CASSPGRYNEQFF. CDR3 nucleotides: TGTGCCAGCAGCCCCGGCAGGTACAATGAGCAGTTCTTC.

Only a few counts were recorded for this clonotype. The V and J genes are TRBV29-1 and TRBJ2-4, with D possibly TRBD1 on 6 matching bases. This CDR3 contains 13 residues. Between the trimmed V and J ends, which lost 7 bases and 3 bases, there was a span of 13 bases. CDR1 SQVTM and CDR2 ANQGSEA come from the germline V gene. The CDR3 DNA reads TGCAGCGCTTCGGACAGTTTCAAAAACATTCAGTACTTC. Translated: CSASDSFKNIQYF. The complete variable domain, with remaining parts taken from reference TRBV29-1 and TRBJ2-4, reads SAVISQKPSRDICQRGTSLTIQCQVDSQVTMMFWYRQQPGQSLTLIATANQGSEATYESGFVIDKFPISRPNLTFSTLTVSNMSPEDSSIYLCSASDSFKNIQYFGAGTRLSVL.

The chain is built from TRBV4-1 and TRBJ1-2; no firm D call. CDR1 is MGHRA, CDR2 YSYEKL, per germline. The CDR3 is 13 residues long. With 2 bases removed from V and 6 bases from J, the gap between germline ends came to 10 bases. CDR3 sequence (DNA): TGCGCCAGCAGCCAAACGAGGACGCATGGCTACACCTTC. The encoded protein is CASSQTRTHGYTF.

CDR3 sequence reads: CASSPVAGMMTDTQYF. DNA for the CDR3: TGTGCCAGCAGTCCTGTAGCGGGAATGATGACAGATACGCAGTATTTT. The V call is TRBV12-3 or TRBV12-4, the J call TRBJ2-3, with 8 bases aligning to TRBD2. After removal of 5 bases from V and 3 bases from J, the junction contained 10 bases not matched to a gene. The CDR3 runs to 16 residues.

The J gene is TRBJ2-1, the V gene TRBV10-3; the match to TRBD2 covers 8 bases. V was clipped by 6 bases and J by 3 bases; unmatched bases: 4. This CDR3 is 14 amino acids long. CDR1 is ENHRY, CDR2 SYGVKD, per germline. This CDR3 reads CAIRGLGLYNEQFF. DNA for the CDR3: TGTGCCATCAGGGGACTAGGTCTCTACAATGAGCAGTTCTTC.

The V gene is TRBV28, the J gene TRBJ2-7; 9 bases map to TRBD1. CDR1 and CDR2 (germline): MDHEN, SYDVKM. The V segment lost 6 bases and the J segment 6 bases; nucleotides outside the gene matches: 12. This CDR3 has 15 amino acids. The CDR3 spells CASSTVRDRVGEQYF. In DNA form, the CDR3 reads TGTGCCAGCAGCACCGTCAGGGACAGGGTGGGCGAGCAGTACTTC.

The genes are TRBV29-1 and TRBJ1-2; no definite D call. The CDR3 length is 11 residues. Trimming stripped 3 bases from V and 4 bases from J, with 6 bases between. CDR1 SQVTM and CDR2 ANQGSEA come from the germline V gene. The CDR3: CSVDVLYGYTF. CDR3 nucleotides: TGCAGCGTTGATGTCCTCTATGGCTACACCTTC.